A selection of T cell receptor beta chains follows, all from one sample in a study of T cells after yellow fever vaccination. TCRdb processed the 5' RACE reads anew with MiXCR; each CDR3 protein has one entry. The sample contains tens of thousands of distinct CDR3 sequences, roughly 3.4% of which appear only once. The sample in question was PBMCs, either bulk or a sorted T-cell subset (CD4+, CD8+, memory, or dextramer-sorted; not recorded which), obtained roughly seven weeks after the first yellow fever vaccination. The receptors here all came from a man younger than 30 who received the YFV17D yellow fever vaccine. Each CDR3 is given with its conserved first and last residue. D genes are given only for firm matches. Rows may omit the clone size; those that give it use once, few, many or a size class.

CDR3	DNA	D	V	J	size
CASSLAERAGELFF	TGCGCCAGCAGCCTGGCCGAGCGGGCCGGGGAGCTGTTTTTT	-	TRBV4-3	TRBJ2-2	many
CASSPTLGGETQYF	TGTGCCAGCAGCCCCACGCTCGGGGGAGAGACCCAGTACTTC	-	TRBV13	TRBJ2-5	many
CASSQDPGEIQETQYF	TGTGCCAGCAGCCAAGATCCGGGGGAAATCCAAGAGACCCAGTACTTC	-	TRBV4-2	TRBJ2-5	many
CASSVGVREQFF	TGTGCCAGCAGTGTTGGGGTTCGTGAGCAGTTCTTC	-	TRBV25-1	TRBJ2-1	many
CATSGDSYNEQFF	TGTGCCACCAGTGGGGACAGTTACAATGAGCAGTTCTTC	TRBD1	TRBV24-1	TRBJ2-1	many
CASTMGDAGANVLTF	TGTGCCAGTACGATGGGGGATGCAGGGGCCAACGTCCTGACTTTC	-	TRBV19	TRBJ2-6	many
CASSHRQGGPEAFF	TGCGCCAGCAGCCATAGACAGGGAGGACCTGAAGCTTTCTTT	TRBD1	TRBV4-3	TRBJ1-1	many
CASSPRRERKETQYF	TGCGCCAGCAGCCCCCGGAGGGAACGTAAAGAGACCCAGTACTTC	-	TRBV4-3	TRBJ2-5	many
CAFSLFSNQPQHF	TGTGCCTTCAGTTTATTTAGCAATCAGCCCCAGCATTTT	-	TRBV3-1	TRBJ1-5	-
CATSDQGVGSIDEQFF	TGTGCCACCAGTGATCAGGGGGTAGGTAGTATCGATGAGCAGTTCTTC	TRBD1	TRBV24-1	TRBJ2-1	many
CASSLTGTNNQPQHF	TGTGCCAGCAGCCTCACCGGGACAAACAATCAGCCCCAGCATTTT	-	TRBV7-2	TRBJ1-5	many
CASSSGQGSYNEQFF	TGCGCCAGCAGCTCGGGACAGGGGTCCTACAATGAGCAGTTCTTC	TRBD1	TRBV5-1	TRBJ2-1	medium-sized
CASRGTSTDTQYF	TGTGCCAGCAGAGGGACGAGCACAGATACGCAGTATTTT	-	TRBV6-2/TRBV6-3	TRBJ2-3	many
CASSFTGATDSPLHF	TGTGCCAGCAGCTTCACAGGGGCGACAGATTCACCCCTCCACTTT	TRBD1	TRBV5-5	TRBJ1-6	many
CASTDPGGFSTDTQYF	TGTGCCAGTACCGACCCGGGGGGTTTTAGCACAGATACGCAGTATTTT	TRBD2	TRBV19	TRBJ2-3	many
CACWGERELFF	TGTGCCTGCTGGGGGGAAAGGGAGCTGTTTTTT	-	TRBV30	TRBJ2-2	-
CASSLRGQGGEQFF	TGTGCCAGCAGTTTACGGGGACAGGGAGGTGAGCAGTTCTTC	TRBD1	TRBV12-3/TRBV12-4	TRBJ2-1	medium-sized
CASSLAGRVTDTQYF	TGCGCCAGCAGCTTGGCCGGCAGGGTCACAGATACGCAGTATTTT	-	TRBV5-1	TRBJ2-3	many
CASSDGSLYEQYF	TGTGCCAGCAGTGACGGCAGCCTCTACGAGCAGTACTTC	-	TRBV2	TRBJ2-7	many
CASRAGTRYSGANVLTF	TGTGCCAGCAGGGCCGGGACCCGATACTCTGGGGCCAACGTCCTGACTTTC	-	TRBV5-5	TRBJ2-6	many
CASSLDGDTYNEQFF	TGTGCCAGCAGCTTAGATGGGGACACCTACAATGAGCAGTTCTTC	-	TRBV7-2	TRBJ2-1	many
CASSRGLVGNIQYF	TGCGCCAGCAGCCGGGGACTAGTGGGGAACATTCAGTACTTC	TRBD2	TRBV4-1	TRBJ2-4	medium-sized
CASSPGATMGNIQYF	TGTGCCAGCAGCCCGGGGGCCACGATGGGAAACATTCAGTACTTC	-	TRBV5-4	TRBJ2-4	many
CASSQDRVRRRTGQSYEQYF	TGCGCCAGCAGCCAAGACCGGGTTAGAAGGAGGACCGGACAGTCCTACGAGCAGTACTTC	-	TRBV4-3	TRBJ2-7	many
CASSFGTGNQETQYF	TGCGCCAGCAGCTTCGGGACAGGCAACCAAGAGACCCAGTACTTC	TRBD1	TRBV5-1	TRBJ2-5	many
CAGGPGGQETQYF	TGTGCCGGCGGGCCAGGGGGACAAGAGACCCAGTACTTC	TRBD1	TRBV7-9	TRBJ2-5	many
CASAGDGYTF	TGTGCCTCCGCCGGGGATGGCTACACCTTC	-	TRBV24-1	TRBJ1-2	many
CASSVYSGTNQETQYF	TGTGCCAGCAGCGTATACTCCGGGACCAACCAAGAGACCCAGTACTTC	-	TRBV9	TRBJ2-5	many
CASSSGPGQNYGYTF	TGCGCCAGCAGCTCTGGCCCGGGACAAAACTATGGCTACACCTTC	-	TRBV5-1	TRBJ1-2	many
CASSLRILGEQYF	TGTGCCAGCAGCTTGCGCATTCTGGGCGAGCAGTACTTC	-	TRBV5-5	TRBJ2-7	-
CASSHPGGQVELFF	TGTGCCAGCAGCCACCCGGGAGGACAGGTTGAGCTGTTTTTT	-	TRBV7-2	TRBJ2-2	many
CASRAAQGKGVPSTDTQYF	TGCGCCAGCAGAGCCGCGCAGGGAAAGGGGGTCCCCAGCACAGATACGCAGTATTTT	-	TRBV10-2	TRBJ2-3	many
CSARDRTGQFF	TGCAGTGCTAGGGACCGGACAGGGCAGTTCTTC	TRBD1	TRBV20-1	TRBJ2-1	many
CASSPRGTEIEAFF	TGTGCCAGCTCACCCCGGGGGACAGAGATTGAAGCTTTCTTT	TRBD1	TRBV18	TRBJ1-1	many
CASSLGPRQGHEQYF	TGTGCCAGCAGCTTAGGACCCCGCCAGGGCCACGAGCAGTACTTC	-	TRBV7-9	TRBJ2-7	many
CASSSVGRETQYF	TGTGCCAGCTCCTCAGTGGGTAGGGAGACCCAGTACTTC	-	TRBV6-1	TRBJ2-5	many
CASTPFGESNSPLHF	TGTGCCAGCACCCCATTCGGGGAGTCGAATTCACCCCTCCACTTT	-	TRBV12-3/TRBV12-4	TRBJ1-6	medium-sized